These T cell receptor beta chains were read from a single sample in a study of cytomegalovirus exposure and HLA in healthy donors. Clones were sequenced by immunoSEQ multiplex PCR, and TCRdb holds only the in-frame ones, with some missing. The table lists 71,000 or so clones, approximately 94% of them singletons, with approximately 0.99% in the top ten. Sequenced input: PBMCs. The receptors here all came from a young woman in good health and CMV-seronegative. Both conserved end residues are part of each CDR3.

v_call	j_call	cdr3_aa
TRBV6-5	TRBJ2-3	CASSSPGRGSKDTQYF
TRBV6-5	TRBJ1-2	CASSYLYETGFGGYTF
TRBV6-5	TRBJ2-7	CASSPFGGSSYEQYF
TRBV9	TRBJ2-2	CASSEQGGRGTGELFF
TRBV10-1	TRBJ2-7	CASVQGWYEQYF
TRBV15	TRBJ2-1	CATSAGVYNEQFF
TRBV5-4	TRBJ2-2	CAYEAGSTGELFF
TRBV12-5	TRBJ2-7	CASGLGAGEQYF
TRBV7-2	TRBJ1-6	CASSLGGTANSPLHF
TRBV11-1	TRBJ2-7	CASSPLVREIVYEQYF
TRBV5-1	TRBJ1-1	CASSLGGGNTEAFF
TRBV9	TRBJ2-5	CASSVGGGGALETQYF
TRBV7-9	TRBJ2-7	CASAVGGSYEQYF
TRBV7-3	TRBJ2-1	CASSLRPGGSSEQFF
TRBV27	TRBJ2-7	CASSSAGQGIYEQYF
TRBV2	TRBJ1-1	CASNEETGTMNTEAFF
TRBV4-3	TRBJ1-2	CASSPEGINYGYTF
TRBV29-1	TRBJ2-7	CSVLGLDRVPYEQYF
TRBV5-1	TRBJ2-3	CASSQAGTTITDTQYF
TRBV14	TRBJ2-3	CASSRNVGQGTDTQYF
TRBV6-1	TRBJ1-1	CASSVHRNTEAFF
TRBV10-3	TRBJ2-7	CAISEWTTRVLEQYF
TRBV10-3	TRBJ2-7	CAISEREVDEQYF
TRBV2	TRBJ2-7	CASSDSVDYEQYF
TRBV9	TRBJ1-4	CASSLRDRASNEKLFF
TRBV4-1	TRBJ2-3	CASSQVGTSTDTQYF
TRBV6-1	TRBJ2-7	CASSSIGTGYEQYF
TRBV6-1	TRBJ1-5	CASGSGTGGNQPQHF
TRBV6-4	TRBJ2-2	CASSRGGDTGELFF
TRBV7-6	TRBJ2-7	CASSLGAGFYEQYF
TRBV5-1	TRBJ2-5	CASSRDTETQYF
TRBV5-6	TRBJ2-5	CASSLVGGYQETQYF
TRBV29-1	TRBJ2-7	CSVDRQVQYF
TRBV19	TRBJ2-6	CASSIWGLGANVLTF
TRBV5-6	TRBJ1-2	CASRPGGLYGYTF
TRBV27	TRBJ2-5	CASSLRTGLQETQYF
TRBV6-4	TRBJ2-1	CASSVDRNNEQFF
TRBV18	TRBJ1-1	CASSPGTDTEAFF
TRBV28	TRBJ2-7	CASSLENEQYF
TRBV19	TRBJ1-2	CASSIVGYGYTF
TRBV28	TRBJ2-2	CASGRTPEELFF
TRBV30	TRBJ2-3	CAWSGLAGADTQYF
TRBV7-9	TRBJ2-2	CASSPGPGELFF
TRBV2	TRBJ1-3	CASSEGSVPSSGNTIYF
TRBV4-2	TRBJ2-7	CASSQDTTSGTYEQYF
TRBV28	TRBJ1-2	CASSAVQQGWDYGYTF
TRBV7-8	TRBJ2-2	CASSPRPTGGNTGELFF
TRBV4-2	TRBJ1-5	CASSLQGASNQPQHF
TRBV19	TRBJ1-1	CASSTSSGDRMNTEAFF
TRBV29-1	TRBJ2-2	CSVDKTGITGELFF
TRBV10-3	TRBJ1-2	CAISTVSYGYTF
TRBV9	TRBJ1-2	CASSVDRGNGYTF
TRBV7-8	TRBJ2-1	CASSLQGMGGEQFF
TRBV19	TRBJ1-1	CASLRGMNTEAFF
TRBV10-3	TRBJ2-7	CATGTSGSEQYF